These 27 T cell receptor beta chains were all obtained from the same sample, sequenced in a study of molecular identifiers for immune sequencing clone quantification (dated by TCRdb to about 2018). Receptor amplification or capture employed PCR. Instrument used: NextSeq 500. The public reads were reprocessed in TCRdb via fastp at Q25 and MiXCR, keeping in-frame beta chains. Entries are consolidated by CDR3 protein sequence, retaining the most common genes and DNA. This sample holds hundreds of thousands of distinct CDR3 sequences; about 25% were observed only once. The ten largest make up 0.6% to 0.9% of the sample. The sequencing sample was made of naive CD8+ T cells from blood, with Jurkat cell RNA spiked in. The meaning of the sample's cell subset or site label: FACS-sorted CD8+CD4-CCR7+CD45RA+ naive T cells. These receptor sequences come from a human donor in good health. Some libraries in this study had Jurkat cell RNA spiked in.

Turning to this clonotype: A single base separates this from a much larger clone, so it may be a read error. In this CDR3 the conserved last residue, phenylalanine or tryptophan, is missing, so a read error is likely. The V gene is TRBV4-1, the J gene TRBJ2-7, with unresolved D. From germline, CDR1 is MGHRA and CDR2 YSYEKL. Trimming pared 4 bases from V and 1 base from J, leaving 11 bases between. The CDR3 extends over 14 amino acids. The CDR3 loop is CASSPGPESYEQYI. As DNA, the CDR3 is TGCGCCAGCAGCCCGGGCCCGGAATCCTACGAGCAGTACATC.

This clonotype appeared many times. The CDR3 DNA sequence: TGCGCCAGCAGAGGTGTAACGGGGACTGAAGCTTTCTTT. Amino acid sequence: CASRGVTGTEAFF. V gene TRBV5-1 combines with J gene TRBJ1-1; no reliable D call. Germline values: CDR1 SGHRS, CDR2 YFSETQ. V lost 5 bases to trimming and J lost 5 bases, with 13 bases between them. CDR3 length: 13 residues.

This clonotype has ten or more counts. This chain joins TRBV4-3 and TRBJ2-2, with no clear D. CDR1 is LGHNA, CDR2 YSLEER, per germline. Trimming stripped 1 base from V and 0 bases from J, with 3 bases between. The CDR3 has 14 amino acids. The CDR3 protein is CASSQVANTGELFF. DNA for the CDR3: TGCGCCAGCAGCCAAGTGGCGAACACCGGGGAGCTGTTTTTT.

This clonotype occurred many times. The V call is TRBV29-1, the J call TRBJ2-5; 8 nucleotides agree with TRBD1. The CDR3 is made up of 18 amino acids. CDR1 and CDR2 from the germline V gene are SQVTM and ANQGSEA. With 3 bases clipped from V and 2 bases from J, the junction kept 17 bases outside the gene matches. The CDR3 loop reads CSVDGGTGAFSDQETQYF. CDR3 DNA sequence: TGCAGCGTTGATGGTGGGACAGGAGCCTTTAGTGATCAAGAGACCCAGTACTTC.

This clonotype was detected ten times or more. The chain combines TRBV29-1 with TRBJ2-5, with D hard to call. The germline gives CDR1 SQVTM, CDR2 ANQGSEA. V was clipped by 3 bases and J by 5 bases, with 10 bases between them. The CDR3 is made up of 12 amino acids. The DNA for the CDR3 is TGCAGCGTTGAGAGATACGGTGAGACCCAGTACTTC. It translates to CSVERYGETQYF.

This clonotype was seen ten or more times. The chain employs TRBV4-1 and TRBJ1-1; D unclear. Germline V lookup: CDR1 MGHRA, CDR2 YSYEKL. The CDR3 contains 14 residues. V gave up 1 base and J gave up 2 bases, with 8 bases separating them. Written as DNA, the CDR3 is TGCGCCAGCAGCCAAGTTACCCTAAACACTGAAGCTTTCTTT. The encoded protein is CASSQVTLNTEAFF.

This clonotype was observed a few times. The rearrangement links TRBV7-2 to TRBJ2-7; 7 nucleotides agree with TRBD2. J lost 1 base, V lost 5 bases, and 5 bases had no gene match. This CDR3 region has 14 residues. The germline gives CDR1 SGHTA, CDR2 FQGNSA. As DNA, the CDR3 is TGTGCCAGCAGCCAATGGGGGGGTTCCTACGAGCAGTACTTC. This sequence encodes CASSQWGGSYEQYF.

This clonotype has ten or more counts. The CDR3 nucleotides are TGCAGCGTTGATTATGGGACAGGGGACACAGATACGCAGTATTTT. Encoded protein: CSVDYGTGDTDTQYF. The chain uses TRBV29-1 and TRBJ2-3; 10 bases agree with TRBD1. V lost 3 bases, J lost 2 bases, and 5 bases stayed unmatched. CDR1 SQVTM and CDR2 ANQGSEA come from the germline V gene. The length of the CDR3 is 15 residues.

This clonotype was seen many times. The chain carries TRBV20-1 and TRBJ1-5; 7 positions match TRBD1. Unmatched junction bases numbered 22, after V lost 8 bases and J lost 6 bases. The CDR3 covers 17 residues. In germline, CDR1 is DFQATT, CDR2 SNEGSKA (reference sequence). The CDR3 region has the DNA TGCAGTAACACTGGCTGTACAGGGGTACCAGGGGGTCAGCCCCAGCATTTT. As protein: CSNTGCTGVPGGQPQHF.

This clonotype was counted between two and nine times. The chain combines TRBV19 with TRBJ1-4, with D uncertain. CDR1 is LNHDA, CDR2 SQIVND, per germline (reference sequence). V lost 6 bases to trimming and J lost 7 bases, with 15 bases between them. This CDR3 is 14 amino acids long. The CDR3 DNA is TGTGCCAGTAGCTATGGGGTAATGGGTGAAAAACTGTTTTTT. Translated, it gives CASSYGVMGEKLFF.

The CDR3 coding sequence is TGTGCCACCAGCAGAGAAGGGGGCGGGGAGACCCAGTACTTC. It codes for CATSREGGGETQYF. The V and J genes are TRBV15 and TRBJ2-5; 7 positions match TRBD1. CDR1 and CDR2 (germline): LNHNV, YYDKDF (reference sequence). There are 14 residues in the CDR3. V dropped 0 bases and J dropped 5; count of bases not matched to a gene: 3.

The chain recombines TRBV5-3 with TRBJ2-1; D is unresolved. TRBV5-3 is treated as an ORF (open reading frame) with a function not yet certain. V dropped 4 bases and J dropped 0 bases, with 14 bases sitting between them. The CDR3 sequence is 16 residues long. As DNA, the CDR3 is TGTGCCAGAAGCCCGCCCCAGCCTTGCTCCTACAATGAGCAGTTCTTC. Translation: CARSPPQPCSYNEQFF.

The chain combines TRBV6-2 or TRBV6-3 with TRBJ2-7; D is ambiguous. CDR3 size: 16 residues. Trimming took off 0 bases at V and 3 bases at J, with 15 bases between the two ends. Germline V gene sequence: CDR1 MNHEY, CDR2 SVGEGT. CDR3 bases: TGTGCCAGCAGTTACTCGGCCCTGGGATATGACTACGAGCAGTACTTC. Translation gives CASSYSALGYDYEQYF.

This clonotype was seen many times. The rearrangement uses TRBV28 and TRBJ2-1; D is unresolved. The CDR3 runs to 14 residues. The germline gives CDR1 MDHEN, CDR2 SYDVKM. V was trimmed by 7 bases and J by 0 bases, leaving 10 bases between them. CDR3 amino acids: CASKSLSSYNEQFF. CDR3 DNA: TGTGCCAGCAAGTCTCTTAGCTCCTACAATGAGCAGTTCTTC.

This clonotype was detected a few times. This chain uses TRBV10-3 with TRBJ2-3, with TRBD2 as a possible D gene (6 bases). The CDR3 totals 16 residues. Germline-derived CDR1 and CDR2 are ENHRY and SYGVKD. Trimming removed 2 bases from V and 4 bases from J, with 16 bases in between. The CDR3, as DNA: TGTGCCATCAGTGAGCCCGAAGGAGGGGTTTCAGATACGCAGTATTTT. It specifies CAISEPEGGVSDTQYF.

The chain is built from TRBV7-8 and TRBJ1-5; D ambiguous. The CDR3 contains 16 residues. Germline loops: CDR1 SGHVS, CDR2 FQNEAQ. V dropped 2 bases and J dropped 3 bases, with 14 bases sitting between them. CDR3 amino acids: CASSLKEAGLNQPQHF. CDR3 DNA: TGTGCCAGCAGCTTAAAGGAGGCAGGTCTCAATCAGCCCCAGCATTTT.

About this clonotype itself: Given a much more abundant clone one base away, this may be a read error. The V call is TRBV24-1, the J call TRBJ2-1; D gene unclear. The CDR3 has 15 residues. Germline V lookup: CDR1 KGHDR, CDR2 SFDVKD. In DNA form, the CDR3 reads TGTGCCACCAGTGGTTTGCATTCTCAGAACAATGAGCAGTTCTTC. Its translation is CATSGLHSQNNEQFF.

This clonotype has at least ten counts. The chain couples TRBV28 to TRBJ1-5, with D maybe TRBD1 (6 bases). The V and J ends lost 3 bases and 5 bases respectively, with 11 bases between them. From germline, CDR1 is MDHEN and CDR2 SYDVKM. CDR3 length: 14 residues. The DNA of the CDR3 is TGTGCCAGCAGTTTTAGGGGGGGGTATCAGCCCCAGCATTTT. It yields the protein CASSFRGGYQPQHF.

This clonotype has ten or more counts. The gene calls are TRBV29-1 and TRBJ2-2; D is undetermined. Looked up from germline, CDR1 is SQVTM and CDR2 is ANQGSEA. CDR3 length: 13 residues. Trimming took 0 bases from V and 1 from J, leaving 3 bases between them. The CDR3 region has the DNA TGCAGCGTTGAAGACGGGAACACCGGGGAGCTGTTTTTT. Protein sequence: CSVEDGNTGELFF.

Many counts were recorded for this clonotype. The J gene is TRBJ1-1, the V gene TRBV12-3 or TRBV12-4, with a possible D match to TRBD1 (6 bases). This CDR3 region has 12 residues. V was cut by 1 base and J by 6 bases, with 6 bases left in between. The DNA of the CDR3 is TGTGCCAGCAGTTTAGGGGGGCCTGAAGCTTTCTTT. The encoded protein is CASSLGGPEAFF.

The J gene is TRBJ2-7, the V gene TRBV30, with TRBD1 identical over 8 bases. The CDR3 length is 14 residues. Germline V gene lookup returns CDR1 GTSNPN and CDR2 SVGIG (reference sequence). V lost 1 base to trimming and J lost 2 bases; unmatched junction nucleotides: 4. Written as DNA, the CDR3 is TGTGCCTGGAGTGGGGCAGGGGGCGCCTACGAGCAGTACTTC. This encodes CAWSGAGGAYEQYF.

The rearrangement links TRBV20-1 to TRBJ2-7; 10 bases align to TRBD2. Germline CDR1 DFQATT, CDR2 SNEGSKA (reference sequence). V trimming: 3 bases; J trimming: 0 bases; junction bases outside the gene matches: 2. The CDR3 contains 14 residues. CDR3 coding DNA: TGCAGTGCTAGGACTAGCGGGTCCTCCTACGAGCAGTACTTC. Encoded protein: CSARTSGSSYEQYF.

The CDR3, as DNA: TGTGCCAGCAGCGCCAGCGCCGGGGGCACAGATACGCAGTATTTT. Translated, it gives CASSASAGGTDTQYF. This chain uses TRBV11-3 with TRBJ2-3; tentatively, D is TRBD2 (5 bases). Germline V gene lookup returns CDR1 SGHNT and CDR2 YENEEA. V lost 5 bases and J 1 base, leaving 13 bases between the germline ends. CDR3 length: 15 residues.

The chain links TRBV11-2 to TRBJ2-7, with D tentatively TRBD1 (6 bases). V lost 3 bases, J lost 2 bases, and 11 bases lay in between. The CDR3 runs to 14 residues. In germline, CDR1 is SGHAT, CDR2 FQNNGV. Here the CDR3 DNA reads TGTGCCAGCAGCTTGCCCGGACAGACCTACGAGCAGTACTTC. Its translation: CASSLPGQTYEQYF.

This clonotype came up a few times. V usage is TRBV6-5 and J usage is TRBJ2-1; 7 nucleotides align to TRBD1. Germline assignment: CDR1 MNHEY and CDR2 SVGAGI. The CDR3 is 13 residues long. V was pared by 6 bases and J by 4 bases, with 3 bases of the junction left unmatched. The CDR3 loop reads CASSHRGYNEQFF. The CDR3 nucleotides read TGTGCCAGCAGCCACAGGGGTTACAATGAGCAGTTCTTC.

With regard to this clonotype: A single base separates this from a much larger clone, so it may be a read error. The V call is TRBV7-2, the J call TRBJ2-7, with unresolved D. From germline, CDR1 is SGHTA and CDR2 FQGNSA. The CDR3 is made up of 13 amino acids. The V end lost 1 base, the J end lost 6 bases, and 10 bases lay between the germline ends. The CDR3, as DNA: TGTGCCAGCAGCTTAGTAAGGGCCCTCGAGCAGTACTTC. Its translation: CASSLVRALEQYF.

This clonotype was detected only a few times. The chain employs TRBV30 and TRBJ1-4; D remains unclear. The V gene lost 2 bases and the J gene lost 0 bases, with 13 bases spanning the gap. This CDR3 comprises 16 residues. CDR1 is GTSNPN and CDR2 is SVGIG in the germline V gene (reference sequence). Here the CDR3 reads CAWSTPNFATNEKLFF. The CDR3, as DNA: TGTGCCTGGAGTACTCCCAATTTCGCAACTAATGAAAAACTGTTTTTT.